These 31 T cell receptor beta chains came from one sample sequenced in a study of identical twins. TCRdb analysed the 5' RACE reads with MiXCR anew, one entry per CDR3 protein. The data show 400,000 to 500,000 distinct CDR3 sequences, around 18% seen once. The sequenced sample was naive T cells sorted from blood. These TCRs come from a man aged 50-59 years in good health.

V is TRBV6-5 and J is TRBJ2-6; D remains ambiguous. Between the trimmed V and J ends, which lost 1 base and 2 bases, there was a span of 6 bases. The CDR3 extends over 15 amino acids. Germline V gene sequence: CDR1 MNHEY, CDR2 SVGAGI. In DNA form, the CDR3 reads TGTGCCAGCAGTTACTTTGGGACTGGGGCCAACGTCCTGACTTTC. It codes for CASSYFGTGANVLTF.

Of note for this clonotype: A much more abundant neighbour one base away suggests this may be a read error. The chain joins TRBV6-1 to TRBJ2-7, with 7 bases fitting TRBD1. V lost 4 bases, J lost 2 bases, and 8 bases stayed unmatched. This CDR3 contains 15 residues. Germline assignment: CDR1 MNHNS and CDR2 SASEGT. The CDR3 coding sequence is TGTGCCAGCAGTGGCTCAGGACAGGCCCCCTACGAGCAGTACTTC. Its translation is CASSGSGQAPYEQYF.

There are many counts of this clonotype. The CDR3 DNA sequence: TGCAGTGCCTTCAAGTCGGAGGGACAGGGAAAACCCTACGAGCAGTACTTC. It is translated as CSAFKSEGQGKPYEQYF. The genes are TRBV20-1 and TRBJ2-7; 9 bases agree with TRBD1. V dropped 6 bases and J dropped 2; count of bases not matched to a gene: 17. This CDR3 is built from 17 residues. Germline loops: CDR1 DFQATT, CDR2 SNEGSKA (reference sequence).

The genes are TRBV10-1 and TRBJ2-1; D perhaps matches TRBD2 (6 bases). The CDR3 consists of 20 residues. Germline V lookup: CDR1 WNHNN, CDR2 SYGVQD (reference sequence). Trimming stripped 4 bases from V and 0 bases from J, with 25 bases between. CDR3 sequence: CASSAGGGLPYHSSYNEQFF. DNA for the CDR3: TGCGCCAGCAGTGCCGGTGGGGGACTCCCCTACCATAGCTCCTACAATGAGCAGTTCTTC.

This clonotype came up a few times. The rearrangement links TRBV12-3 or TRBV12-4 to TRBJ2-2, with D tentatively TRBD2 (5 bases). The CDR3 is 14 amino acids. Deletions cut 1 base from V and 6 bases from J, with 9 bases between. The CDR3, as DNA: TGTGCCAGCAGTTTAGTAGAGGGCGCCGGGGAGCTGTTTTTT. This translates into CASSLVEGAGELFF.

This clonotype occurred a few times. V and J are TRBV9 and TRBJ2-3; 7 nucleotides match TRBD2. The CDR3 consists of 17 residues. V dropped 0 bases and J dropped 1; count of bases not matched to a gene: 8. Germline V gene sequence: CDR1 SGDLS, CDR2 YYNGEE. For the CDR3, the DNA is TGTGCCAGCAGCGTAGCCGGAGGCGGGGGAGGCACAGATACGCAGTATTTT. It codes for CASSVAGGGGGTDTQYF.

This clonotype was detected many times. This chain joins TRBV20-1 and TRBJ1-5; 7 positions match TRBD1. Per germline, CDR1 DFQATT and CDR2 SNEGSKA (reference sequence). J gave up 4 bases and V 0 bases, and 3 bases lay outside the gene matches. This CDR3 has 14 amino acids. The CDR3 reads CSARERRGNQPQHF. In nucleotides, the CDR3 is TGCAGTGCTAGAGAACGCAGGGGGAATCAGCCCCAGCATTTT.

This clonotype was found many times. The rearrangement uses TRBV4-1 and TRBJ2-3; TRBD1 matches at 8 bases. Germline loops: CDR1 MGHRA, CDR2 YSYEKL. V was pared by 4 bases and J by 3 bases, with 3 bases of the junction left unmatched. The CDR3 consists of 14 residues. The CDR3 spells CASSPDRATDTQYF. CDR3 coding DNA: TGCGCCAGCAGCCCGGACAGGGCAACAGATACGCAGTATTTT.

This chain uses TRBV20-1 with TRBJ1-6; D call uncertain. Per germline, CDR1 DFQATT and CDR2 SNEGSKA (reference sequence). The CDR3 contains 13 residues. V was trimmed by 2 bases and J by 8 bases, leaving 10 bases between them. The CDR3 DNA is TGCAGTGCTAGACCTCGCAATGATTCACCCCTCCACTTT. This encodes CSARPRNDSPLHF.

The chain recombines TRBV5-1 with TRBJ2-5, with D possibly TRBD2 on 6 matching bases. Germline assignment: CDR1 SGHRS and CDR2 YFSETQ. There are 15 residues in the CDR3. With 1 base removed from V and 5 bases from J, the gap between germline ends came to 15 bases. The chain's CDR3 is CASSLSSGRGETQYF. The CDR3 nucleotides are TGCGCCAGCAGCTTGTCAAGCGGCCGGGGGGAGACCCAGTACTTC.

The genes are TRBV6-5 and TRBJ2-7; 10 bases fit TRBD2. V shed 4 bases and J 6 bases; nucleotides not matched to a gene: 9. This CDR3 has 15 residues. Looked up from germline, CDR1 is MNHEY and CDR2 is SVGAGI. CDR3 sequence: CASSFVSGGAGEQYF. DNA of the CDR3: TGTGCCAGCAGTTTCGTAAGCGGGGGGGCCGGCGAGCAGTACTTC.

The CDR3 sequence: CASSSGVAGDGTDTQYF. The CDR3, as DNA: TGCGCCAGCAGCTCCGGGGTAGCGGGAGATGGCACAGATACGCAGTATTTT. The rearrangement joins TRBV5-1 to TRBJ2-3, with 9 bases aligning to TRBD2. The germline V gene encodes CDR1 SGHRS and CDR2 YFSETQ. CDR3 length: 17 residues. Trimming took 3 bases from V and 1 from J; bases not matched to a gene: 9. Based on the CDR3 plus reference TRBV5-1 and TRBJ2-3, the full variable domain is KAGVTQTPRYLIKTRGQQVTLSCSPISGHRSVSWYQQTPGQGLQFLFEYFSETQRNKGNFPGRFSGRQFSNSRSEMNVSTLELGDSALYLCASSSGVAGDGTDTQYFGPGTRLTVL.

This clonotype was picked up many times. This chain joins TRBV4-1 and TRBJ2-1; 10 bases are shared with TRBD1. The trim removed 3 bases at V and 6 bases at J, leaving 8 bases unmatched. Germline V gives CDR1 MGHRA, CDR2 YSYEKL. The CDR3 spans 16 residues. In DNA, the CDR3 is TGCGCCAGCAGCCAGGGGCGGGGACAGGGGACCAATGAGCAGTTCTTC. It is translated as CASSQGRGQGTNEQFF.

The sample holds a few counts of this clonotype. The chain is built from TRBV28 and TRBJ1-6; tentatively, D is TRBD1 (5 bases). The V gene lost 7 bases and the J gene lost 10 bases, with 11 bases spanning the gap. Germline lookup yields CDR1 MDHEN and CDR2 SYDVKM. The CDR3 has 12 amino acids. CDR3 sequence (DNA): TGTGCCAGCACGGGGCTAAAATCACCCCTCCACTTT. Translating it yields CASTGLKSPLHF. The variable domain in full, with the rest retrieved from reference TRBV28 and TRBJ1-6, is DVKVTQSSRYLVKRTGEKVFLECVQDMDHENMFWYRQDPGLGLRLIYFSYDVKMKEKGDIPEGYSVSREKKERFSLILESASTNQTSMYLCASTGLKSPLHFGNGTRLTVT.

CDR3 coding DNA: TGCAGTGCTAGGGATTCTAGAGCGGGCGAGCAGTTCTTC. This encodes CSARDSRAGEQFF. The V and J genes are TRBV20-1 and TRBJ2-1; maybe TRBD2 (6 bases). This CDR3 spans 13 amino acids. Trimming pared 3 bases from V and 10 bases from J, leaving 16 bases between. Germline values: CDR1 DFQATT, CDR2 SNEGSKA (reference sequence).

This clonotype appeared a few times. The V call is TRBV29-1, the J call TRBJ1-1; weak D call: TRBD1 (5 bases). The germline gives CDR1 SQVTM, CDR2 ANQGSEA. This CDR3 region has 11 residues. CDR3 protein: CSLKGEAEAFF. The CDR3 DNA reads TGCAGTCTTAAAGGGGAGGCTGAAGCTTTCTTT.

A few counts support this clonotype. The rearrangement joins TRBV4-1 to TRBJ2-2; D may match TRBD1 or TRBD2 (6 bases each). The CDR3 has 16 amino acids. V shed 6 bases and J shed 6 bases, with 20 bases lying between them. In germline, CDR1 is MGHRA, CDR2 YSYEKL. The CDR3 here is CASRGVGGHNAGELFF. In nucleotides, the CDR3 is TGCGCCAGCAGGGGGGTCGGGGGACATAACGCCGGGGAGCTGTTTTTT.

The V call is TRBV12-2, the J call TRBJ2-5. TRBV12-2 corresponds to a pseudogene. This CDR3 comprises 16 residues. CDR3 bases: TGTGCAAGTCGCTTAACTGGTCAAACACGGTGGGAGACCCAGTACTTC. Residues: CASRLTGQTRWETQYF.

Ten or more counts support this clonotype. V is TRBV29-1 and J is TRBJ2-3; D is tentatively TRBD1 or TRBD2 (5 bases each). The CDR3 length is 14 residues. Germline CDR1 is SQVTM and CDR2 is ANQGSEA. Trimming took 6 bases from V and 0 from J, leaving 13 bases between them. For the CDR3, the DNA is TGCAGCGTAACGGGACGCCCAAGCACAGATACGCAGTATTTT. Translating it yields CSVTGRPSTDTQYF.

This clonotype was recorded many times. CDR3 loop: CASSAPSTGTTNSPLHF. CDR3 in DNA: TGCGCCAGCAGCGCCCCCTCAACAGGGACCACAAATTCACCCCTCCACTTT. The chain couples TRBV10-2 to TRBJ1-6; TRBD1 is a possible D gene (6 bases). The germline CDR1 and CDR2 sequences are WSHSY and SAAADI. The ends were cut back, 6 bases at V and 7 bases at J, with 22 bases in the middle. The CDR3 consists of 17 residues.

Turning to this clonotype: Possible read error: a much larger clone is one base away. This chain connects TRBV7-2 to TRBJ1-2, with D tentatively TRBD1 (6 bases). This CDR3 is built from 13 residues. The germline V gene encodes CDR1 SGHTA and CDR2 FQGNSA. CDR3 residues: CASSSGQSYGYPF. The CDR3 nucleotides read TGTGCCAGCAGCTCTGGACAGTCCTATGGCTACCCCTTC.

This clonotype has a count of ten or more. The chain joins TRBV29-1 to TRBJ2-2, with 15 bases fitting TRBD2. Germline assignment: CDR1 SQVTM and CDR2 ANQGSEA. The CDR3 loop spans 17 amino acids. V shed 5 bases and J 7 bases; nucleotides not matched to a gene: 11. The CDR3 DNA is TGCAGCGTTACTGGACTAGCGGGAGGGCCAGTCGTCGGGGAGCTGTTTTTT. Translated: CSVTGLAGGPVVGELFF.

This clonotype was seen ten or more times. The chain combines TRBV11-2 with TRBJ2-5; no definite D call. V shed 1 base and J shed 6 bases, with 3 bases lying between them. Looked up from germline, CDR1 is SGHAT and CDR2 is FQNNGV. The CDR3 contains 11 residues. CDR3 loop: CASSLVKTQYF. CDR3 coding DNA: TGTGCCAGCAGCTTAGTAAAGACCCAGTACTTC.

The V and J genes are TRBV20-1 and TRBJ1-5, with 7 bases aligning to TRBD1. The CDR3 length is 15 residues. V shed 5 bases, J shed 1 base, and the junction held 8 bases outside the gene matches. Looked up from germline, CDR1 is DFQATT and CDR2 is SNEGSKA (reference sequence). The DNA of the CDR3 is TGCAGTGCTGCAACCGGGACAGCGAGCAATCAGCCCCAGCATTTT. Residues: CSAATGTASNQPQHF.

This clonotype has more than one count but fewer than ten. The chain carries TRBV11-2 and TRBJ2-5; 9 bases fit TRBD2. V gave up 8 bases and J gave up 5 bases; unmatched junction bases: 6. This CDR3 region has 13 residues. CDR1 SGHAT and CDR2 FQNNGV come from the germline V gene. Here the CDR3 reads CASGFSGSETQYF. The CDR3 DNA reads as TGTGCCAGCGGGTTTAGCGGGAGTGAGACCCAGTACTTC.

The rearrangement links TRBV7-6 to TRBJ1-3, with 7 nucleotides matching TRBD1. CDR1 and CDR2 from the germline V gene are SGHVS and FNYEAQ. The CDR3 extends over 16 amino acids. V gave up 5 bases and J gave up 0 bases; unmatched junction bases: 7. CDR3 nucleotides: TGTGCCAGCAGCCCAAGACAGGGCAACTCTGGAAACACCATATATTTT. It yields the protein CASSPRQGNSGNTIYF.

The V and J genes are TRBV7-2 and TRBJ2-2; 7 bases are shared with TRBD2. This CDR3 has 16 amino acids. Germline V lookup: CDR1 SGHTA, CDR2 FQGNSA. The junction had 10 bases not matched to a gene; V was cut back by 5 bases and J by 4 bases. CDR3 region: CASSPAGTSVTGELFF. The CDR3 DNA is TGTGCCAGCAGCCCGGCCGGTACTAGCGTCACCGGGGAGCTGTTTTTT.

The rearrangement links TRBV4-3 to TRBJ2-5; 8 nucleotides align to TRBD1. With V trimmed by 4 bases and J by 0 bases, 10 bases remained unmatched. This CDR3 spans 17 amino acids. The germline gives CDR1 LGHNA, CDR2 YSLEER. CDR3 loop: CASSRNWMDRDQETQYF. The CDR3 bases are TGCGCCAGCAGCCGCAACTGGATGGACAGGGACCAAGAGACCCAGTACTTC.

Only a few counts were recorded for this clonotype. The chain uses TRBV6-5 and TRBJ2-2, with D possibly being TRBD1 (5 bases). The V and J ends lost 5 bases and 8 bases respectively, with 9 bases between them. The CDR3 is made up of 12 amino acids. CDR1 MNHEY and CDR2 SVGAGI come from the germline V gene. The CDR3 coding sequence is TGTGCCAGCAGTCCCCAGGGAGGGGAGCTGTTTTTT. Its translation: CASSPQGGELFF.

The gene calls are TRBV7-9 and TRBJ2-7, with D maybe TRBD1 (6 bases). This CDR3 has 16 amino acids. The germline gives CDR1 SEHNR, CDR2 FQNEAQ (reference sequence). V was clipped by 3 bases and J by 2 bases, with 17 bases between them. CDR3 region: CASSFNKGVSAYEQYF. DNA of the CDR3: TGTGCCAGCAGCTTTAACAAGGGGGTCTCTGCCTACGAGCAGTACTTC. Supplemented by reference TRBV7-9 and TRBJ2-7, the full variable domain reads DTGVSQNPRHKITKRGQNVTFRCDPISEHNRLYWYRQTLGQGPEFLTYFQNEAQLEKSRLLSDRFSAERPKGSFSTLEIQRTEQGDSAMYLCASSFNKGVSAYEQYFGPGTRLTVT.

The gene calls are TRBV11-2 and TRBJ2-5; tentative D call: TRBD2 (5 bases). The CDR3 totals 15 residues. Trimming shortened V by 3 bases and J by 1 base, and 12 bases separated the two germline ends. Germline CDR1 reads SGHAT; CDR2 reads FQNNGV. CDR3 region: CASSLHTRTQETQYF. CDR3 nucleotides: TGTGCCAGCAGCTTGCACACTAGGACCCAAGAGACCCAGTACTTC.